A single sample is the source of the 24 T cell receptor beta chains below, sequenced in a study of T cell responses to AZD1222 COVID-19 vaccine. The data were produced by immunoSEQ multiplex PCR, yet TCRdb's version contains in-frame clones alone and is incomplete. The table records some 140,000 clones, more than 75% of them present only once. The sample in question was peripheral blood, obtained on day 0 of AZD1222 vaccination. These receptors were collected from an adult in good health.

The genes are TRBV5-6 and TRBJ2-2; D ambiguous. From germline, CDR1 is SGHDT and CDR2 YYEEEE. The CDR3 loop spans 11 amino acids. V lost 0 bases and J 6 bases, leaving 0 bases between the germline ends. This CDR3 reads CASSLAGELFF. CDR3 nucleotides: TGTGCCAGCAGCTTGGCCGGGGAGCTGTTTTTT.

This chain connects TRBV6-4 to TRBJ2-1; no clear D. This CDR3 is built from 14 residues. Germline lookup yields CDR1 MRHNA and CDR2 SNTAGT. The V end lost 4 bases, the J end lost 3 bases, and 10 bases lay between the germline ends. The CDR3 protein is CASSVTLNYNEQFF. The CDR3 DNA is TGTGCCAGCAGTGTAACGCTTAACTACAATGAGCAGTTCTTC.

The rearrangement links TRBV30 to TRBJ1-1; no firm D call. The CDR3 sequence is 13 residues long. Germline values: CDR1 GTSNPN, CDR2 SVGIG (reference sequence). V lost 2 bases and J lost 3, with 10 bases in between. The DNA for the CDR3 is TGTGCCTGGAGTCTACGGGTTCACACTGAAGCTTTCTTT. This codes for CAWSLRVHTEAFF.

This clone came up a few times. As DNA, the CDR3 is TGTGCCAGCAGCAAAGCGGAGAAAGCAGGGGTTAATGAAAAACTGTTTTTT. As protein: CASSKAEKAGVNEKLFF. V usage is TRBV21-1 and J usage is TRBJ1-4; TRBD1 is the table's D call and was not checked against the DNA. TRBV21-1 is designated a pseudogene. CDR3 length: 17 residues.

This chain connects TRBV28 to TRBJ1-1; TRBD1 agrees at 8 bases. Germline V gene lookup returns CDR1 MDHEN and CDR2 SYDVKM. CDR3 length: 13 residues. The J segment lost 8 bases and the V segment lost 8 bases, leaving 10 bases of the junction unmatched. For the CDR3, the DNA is TGTGCCAGCTCCTTACCGTACAGGGGGGAAGCTTTCTTT. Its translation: CASSLPYRGEAFF.

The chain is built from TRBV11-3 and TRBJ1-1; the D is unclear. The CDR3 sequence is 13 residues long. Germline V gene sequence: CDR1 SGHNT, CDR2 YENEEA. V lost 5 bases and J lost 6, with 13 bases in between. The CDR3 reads CASSRTDGAEAFF. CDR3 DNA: TGTGCCAGCAGCCGCACCGACGGGGCTGAAGCTTTCTTT.

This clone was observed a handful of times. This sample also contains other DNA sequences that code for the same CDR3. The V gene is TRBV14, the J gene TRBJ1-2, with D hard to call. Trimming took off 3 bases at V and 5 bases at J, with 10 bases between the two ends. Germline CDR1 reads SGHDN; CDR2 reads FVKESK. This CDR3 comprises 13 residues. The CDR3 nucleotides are TGTGCCAGCAGCCATGGACCGTCGTATGGCTACACCTTC. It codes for CASSHGPSYGYTF. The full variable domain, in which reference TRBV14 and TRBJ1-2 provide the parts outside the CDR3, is EAGVTQFPSHSVIEKGQTVTLRCDPISGHDNLYWYRRVMGKEIKFLLHFVKESKQDESGMPNNRFLAERTGGTYSTLKVQPAELEDSGVYFCASSHGPSYGYTFGSGTRLTVV.

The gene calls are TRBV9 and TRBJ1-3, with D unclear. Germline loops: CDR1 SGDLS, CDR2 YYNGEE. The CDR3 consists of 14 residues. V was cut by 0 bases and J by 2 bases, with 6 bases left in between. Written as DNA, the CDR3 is TGTGCCAGCAGCGTAGAGTGGGCTGGAAACACCATATATTTT. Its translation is CASSVEWAGNTIYF.

The CDR3 sequence is CASSLLPLTLPNEQFF. The CDR3 DNA follows: TGTGCCAGCAGCTTACTGCCCCTCACCTTGCCCAATGAGCAGTTCTTC. The chain joins TRBV11-3 to TRBJ2-1; unclear D gene. Trimming took off 2 bases at V and 6 bases at J, with 17 bases between the two ends. The CDR3 sequence is 16 residues long. Germline V gene lookup returns CDR1 SGHNT and CDR2 YENEEA.

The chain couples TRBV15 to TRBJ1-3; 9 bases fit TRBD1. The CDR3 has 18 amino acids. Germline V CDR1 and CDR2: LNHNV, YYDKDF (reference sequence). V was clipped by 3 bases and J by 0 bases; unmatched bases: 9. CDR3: CATSRTGTGPFSGNTIYF. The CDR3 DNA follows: TGTGCCACCAGCAGGACCGGGACAGGGCCTTTCTCTGGAAACACCATATATTTT.

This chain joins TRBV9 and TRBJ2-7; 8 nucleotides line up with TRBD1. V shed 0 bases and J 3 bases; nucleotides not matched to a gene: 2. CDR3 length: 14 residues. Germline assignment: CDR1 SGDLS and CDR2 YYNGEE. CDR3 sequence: CASSVDDRGYEQYF. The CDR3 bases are TGTGCCAGCAGCGTAGATGACAGGGGCTACGAGCAGTACTTC.

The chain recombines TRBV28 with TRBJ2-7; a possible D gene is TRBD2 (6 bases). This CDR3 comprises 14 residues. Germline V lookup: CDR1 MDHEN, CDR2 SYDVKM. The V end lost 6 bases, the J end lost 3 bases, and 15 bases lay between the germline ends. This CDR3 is CASSRGPEGYEQYF. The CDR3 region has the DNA TGTGCCAGCAGCCGCGGCCCGGAGGGCTACGAGCAGTACTTC.

This chain's CDR3 is CASGLLAGGPVVSYEQYF. The CDR3 coding sequence is TGTGCTAGTGGTCTACTAGCGGGAGGGCCAGTAGTCTCCTACGAGCAGTACTTC. The rearrangement joins TRBV12-5 to TRBJ2-7; 13 nucleotides align to TRBD2. V shed 5 bases, J shed 0 bases, and the junction held 10 bases outside the gene matches. The CDR3 sequence is 18 residues long. In germline, CDR1 is LGHNT, CDR2 FRNRAP.

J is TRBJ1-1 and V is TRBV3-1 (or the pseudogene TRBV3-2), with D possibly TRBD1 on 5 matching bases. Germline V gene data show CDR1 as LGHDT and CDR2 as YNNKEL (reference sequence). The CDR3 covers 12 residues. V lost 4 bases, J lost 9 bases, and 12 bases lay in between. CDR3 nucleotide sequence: TGTGCCAGCAGCCCATTCCGGGACCAAGCTTTCTTT. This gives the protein CASSPFRDQAFF.

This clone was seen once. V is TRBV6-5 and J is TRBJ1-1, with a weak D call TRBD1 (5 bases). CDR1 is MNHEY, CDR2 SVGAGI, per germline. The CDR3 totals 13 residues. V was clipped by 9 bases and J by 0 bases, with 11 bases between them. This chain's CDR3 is CASSGRVNTEAFF. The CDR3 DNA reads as TGTGCCAGTTCGGGGCGGGTGAACACTGAAGCTTTCTTT.

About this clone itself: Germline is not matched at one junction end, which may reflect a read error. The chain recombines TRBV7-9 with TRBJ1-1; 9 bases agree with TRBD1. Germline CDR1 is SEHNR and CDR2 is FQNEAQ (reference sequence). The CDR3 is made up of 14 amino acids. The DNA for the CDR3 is TGTGCCAGCAGCTTCGGGACAGGGTTCACTGAAGCTTTTTTT. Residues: CASSFGTGFTEAFF.

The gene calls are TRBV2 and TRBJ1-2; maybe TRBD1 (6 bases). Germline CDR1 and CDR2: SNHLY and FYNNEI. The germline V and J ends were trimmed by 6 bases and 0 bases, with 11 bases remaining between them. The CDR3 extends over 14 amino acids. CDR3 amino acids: CASSPHRANYGYTF. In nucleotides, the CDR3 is TGTGCCAGCAGCCCCCACAGGGCTAACTATGGCTACACCTTC.

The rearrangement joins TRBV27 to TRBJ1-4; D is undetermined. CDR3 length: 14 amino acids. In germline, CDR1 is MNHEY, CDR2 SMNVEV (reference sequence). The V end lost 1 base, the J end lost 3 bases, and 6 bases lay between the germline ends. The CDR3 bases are TGTGCCAGCAGTTTATTATCGGCTAATGAAAAACTGTTTTTT. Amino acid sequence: CASSLLSANEKLFF.

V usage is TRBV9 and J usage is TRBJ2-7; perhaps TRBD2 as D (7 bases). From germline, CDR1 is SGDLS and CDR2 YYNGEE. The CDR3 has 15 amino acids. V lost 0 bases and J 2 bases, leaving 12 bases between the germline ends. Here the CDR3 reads CASSVGGGGPYEQYF. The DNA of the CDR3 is TGTGCCAGCAGCGTAGGGGGGGGCGGTCCCTACGAGCAGTACTTC.

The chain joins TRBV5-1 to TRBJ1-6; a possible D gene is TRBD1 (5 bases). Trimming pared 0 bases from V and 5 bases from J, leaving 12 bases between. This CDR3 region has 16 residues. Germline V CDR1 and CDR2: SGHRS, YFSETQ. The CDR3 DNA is TGCGCCAGCAGCTTGGCCCCCGGGGGGGATAATTCACCCCTCCACTTT. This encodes CASSLAPGGDNSPLHF.

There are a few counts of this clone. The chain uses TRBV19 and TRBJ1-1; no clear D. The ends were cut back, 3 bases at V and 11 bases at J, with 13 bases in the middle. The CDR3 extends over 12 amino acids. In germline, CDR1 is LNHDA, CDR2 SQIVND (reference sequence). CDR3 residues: CASSILGYGAFF. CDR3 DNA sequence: TGTGCCAGTAGTATCCTTGGGTATGGGGCTTTCTTT.

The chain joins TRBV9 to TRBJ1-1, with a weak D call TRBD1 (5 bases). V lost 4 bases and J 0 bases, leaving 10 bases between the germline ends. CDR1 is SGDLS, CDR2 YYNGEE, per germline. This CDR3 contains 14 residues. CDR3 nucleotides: TGTGCCAGCAGCCCCCAGGGTGTGAACACTGAAGCTTTCTTT. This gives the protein CASSPQGVNTEAFF.

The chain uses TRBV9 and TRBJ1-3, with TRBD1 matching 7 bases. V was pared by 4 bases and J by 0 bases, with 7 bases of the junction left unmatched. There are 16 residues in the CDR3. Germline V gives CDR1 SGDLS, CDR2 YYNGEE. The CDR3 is CASSPHRGSSGNTIYF. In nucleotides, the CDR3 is TGTGCCAGCAGCCCCCACAGGGGAAGCTCTGGAAACACCATATATTTT.

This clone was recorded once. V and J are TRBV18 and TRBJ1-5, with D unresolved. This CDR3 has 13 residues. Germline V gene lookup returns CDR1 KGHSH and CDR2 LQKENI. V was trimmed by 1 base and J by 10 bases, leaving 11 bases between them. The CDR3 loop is CASSPREISPQHF. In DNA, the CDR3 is TGTGCCAGCTCACCACGAGAGATCAGCCCCCAGCATTTT.